This passage covers 13 T cell receptor beta chains from one sample sequenced in a study of cytomegalovirus exposure and HLA in healthy donors. Both 60 Vbeta primers and 13 Jbeta primers went into the PCR. Repertoires were generated with immunoSEQ multiplex PCR, while TCRdb's copy carries only in-frame clones and drops some. This sample has about 160,000 clones, with around 64% found just once. The sequencing sample was made of PBMCs. These receptors were collected from a woman aged 25 to 39 in good health and CMV-seronegative.

A note on this clone: The sample has other DNA sequences that encode this CDR3 too. The rearrangement uses TRBV14 and TRBJ2-3; a possible D gene is TRBD2 (6 bases). The CDR3 consists of 14 residues. The germline gives CDR1 SGHDN, CDR2 FVKESK. V was trimmed by 1 base and J by 4 bases, leaving 9 bases between them. The CDR3 sequence: CASSQALAADTQYF. CDR3 coding DNA: TGTGCCAGCAGCCAAGCACTAGCTGCAGATACGCAGTATTTT.

CDR3 DNA sequence: TGTGCCAGCAGGGAAGCGAACCGGTGGGAGACCCAGTACTTC. It is translated as CASREANRWETQYF. The chain recombines TRBV6-5 with TRBJ2-5; D uncertain. The germline V and J ends were trimmed by 6 bases and 5 bases, with 16 bases remaining between them. CDR1 MNHEY and CDR2 SVGAGI come from the germline V gene. CDR3 length equals 14 residues.

This clone was observed a handful of times. The chain has TRBV7-3 and TRBJ2-3, with 8 bases aligning to TRBD1. CDR3 size: 15 residues. Trimming took 6 bases from V and 0 from J; bases not matched to a gene: 5. Germline CDR1 reads SGHTA; CDR2 reads FQGTGA. CDR3 nucleotides: TGTGCCAGCAGGTGGACAGGGACCAGCACAGATACGCAGTATTTT. It encodes CASRWTGTSTDTQYF. Combining the CDR3 with reference TRBV7-3 and TRBJ2-3 gives the whole variable domain GAGVSQTPSNKVTEKGKYVELRCDPISGHTALYWYRQSLGQGPEFLIYFQGTGAADDSGLPNDRFFAVRPEGSVSTLKIQRTERGDSAVYLCASRWTGTSTDTQYFGPGTRLTVL.

In its sample, this clone was seen once. The chain couples TRBV11-2 to TRBJ2-7; 8 bases line up with TRBD1. V lost 3 bases, J lost 4 bases, and 8 bases stayed unmatched. CDR3 length: 15 residues. The V gene's germline CDR1 is SGHAT and CDR2 FQNNGV. The CDR3 here is CASSFFDGTGYEQYF. CDR3 in DNA: TGTGCCAGCAGCTTCTTCGACGGGACAGGATACGAGCAGTACTTC. Full variable domain (outside the CDR3, taken from reference TRBV11-2 and TRBJ2-7): EAGVAQSPRYKIIEKRQSVAFWCNPISGHATLYWYQQILGQGPKLLIQFQNNGVVDDSQLPKDRFSAERLKGVDSTLKIQPAKLEDSAVYLCASSFFDGTGYEQYFGPGTRLTVT.

In its sample, this clone was seen a few times. The chain recombines TRBV6-6 with TRBJ1-2, with 7 bases lining up with TRBD1. The germline gives CDR1 MNHNY, CDR2 SVGAGI (reference sequence). The CDR3 is 16 residues long. The V gene end was trimmed by 4 bases and the J gene end by 4 bases; junction bases not matched to a gene: 12. This CDR3 is CASSFSDRIRGYGYTF. The CDR3, as DNA: TGTGCCAGCAGTTTCTCGGACAGGATTAGGGGCTATGGCTACACCTTC.

V usage is TRBV30 and J usage is TRBJ1-1, with D possibly being TRBD1 (5 bases). Germline V CDR1 and CDR2: GTSNPN, SVGIG (reference sequence). This CDR3 has 12 residues. The V gene lost 5 bases and the J gene lost 1 base, with 8 bases spanning the gap. The CDR3 nucleotides read TGTGCCTGGCGCGGACAGAACACTGAAGCTTTCTTT. As protein: CAWRGQNTEAFF.

The CDR3 region is CASRNPGLAGVRNEQFF. The CDR3, as DNA: TGTGCAAGTCGCAATCCGGGACTAGCGGGAGTAAGGAATGAGCAGTTCTTC. This sequence joins TRBV12-2 and TRBJ2-1; no DNA check was done on the table's D call, TRBD2. TRBV12-2 is a listed pseudogene. CDR3 length: 17 amino acids.

In this sample, this clone turned up a few times. The chain links TRBV13 to TRBJ1-1; D uncertain. The CDR3 totals 17 residues. The germline V gene encodes CDR1 PRHDT and CDR2 FYEKMQ (reference sequence). Trimming removed 1 base at V and 11 bases at J, with 26 bases between. The CDR3 DNA reads as TGTGCCAGCAGCTTAGAAGCCCCGTGGCAGCTCAGTGAGGAGGCTTTCTTT. It codes for CASSLEAPWQLSEEAFF.

The genes are TRBV14 and TRBJ1-2; TRBD1 matches 9 bases. There are 17 residues in the CDR3. The germline V gene has CDR1 SGHDN and CDR2 FVKESK. The trim removed 0 bases at V and 6 bases at J, leaving 11 bases unmatched. CDR3 sequence: CASSQDFGTGNPNGYTF. The CDR3 DNA follows: TGTGCCAGCAGCCAAGATTTCGGGACAGGGAACCCCAATGGCTACACCTTC.

V usage is TRBV5-1 and J usage is TRBJ1-1, with D perhaps matching TRBD1 (6 bases). This CDR3 has 15 residues. V lost 4 bases to trimming and J lost 1 base, with 14 bases between them. Germline lookup yields CDR1 SGHRS and CDR2 YFSETQ. Here the CDR3 reads CASSPGAGENTEAFF. As DNA, the CDR3 is TGCGCCAGCAGCCCCGGTGCAGGGGAGAACACTGAAGCTTTCTTT.

This clone was found once. The rearrangement links TRBV4-3 to TRBJ1-1; D not certain. Germline V CDR1 and CDR2: LGHNA, YSLEER. The CDR3 spans 15 residues. Trimming took off 4 bases at V and 0 bases at J, with 12 bases between the two ends. CDR3 residues: CASSPNRLMNTEAFF. Written as DNA, the CDR3 is TGCGCCAGCAGCCCCAATAGACTCATGAACACTGAAGCTTTCTTT.

The gene calls are TRBV7-9 and TRBJ2-7; D gene uncertain. This CDR3 region has 12 residues. Deletions cut 2 bases from V and 2 bases from J, with 4 bases between. Germline CDR1 reads SEHNR; CDR2 reads FQNEAQ (reference sequence). For the CDR3, the DNA is TGTGCCAGCAGCTTACAAACCTACGAGCAGTACTTC. Its protein product is CASSLQTYEQYF.

J is TRBJ1-1 and V is TRBV2; D is uncertain. V was clipped by 6 bases and J by 1 base, with 12 bases between them. This CDR3 has 14 amino acids. Germline assignment: CDR1 SNHLY and CDR2 FYNNEI. DNA of the CDR3: TGTGCCAGCAGGAGGGAATTAGAGAACACTGAAGCTTTCTTT. Translating it yields CASRRELENTEAFF.